This TCR beta chain originates from a study of cytomegalovirus exposure and HLA in healthy donors. Study summary: The roughly 670 first-cohort repertoires and the 100 to 150 validation repertoires shared the same platform, a later analysis reported. Overall study findings and caveats: The finding came from a later analysis; first-cohort TCR clusters tended to co-occur in the 130 or so validation repertoires. Researchers catalogued about 150 TCR beta chains as cytomegalovirus-associated.

Trimming removed 0 bases at V and 2 bases at J, with 4 bases between. The CDR3 runs 14 residues. Germline lookup yields CDR1 LNHNV and CDR2 YYDKDF (reference sequence). Comments on this clone: Its specificity is not known.

Profiling relied on immunoSEQ multiplex PCR, and the TCRdb table lists in-frame clones only, not all of them. Of about 110,000 clones in the sample, 88% were seen once. This chain joins TRBV15 and TRBJ1-4, with no clear D. This receptor was identified in a woman aged 25 to 39 in good health and CMV-seropositive. The sequenced sample was PBMCs. The CDR3 sequence: CATSRDMTNEKLFF. CDR3 coding DNA: TGTGCCACCAGCAGAGATATGACTAATGAAAAACTGTTTTTT.